One sample yielded the 13 T cell receptor beta chains listed below, sequenced in a study of beta chain features in type 1 diabetes. Reverse transcribing all isolated RNA meant expressed TCRB transcripts were sequenced. Here immunoSEQ multiplex PCR was the method, and the copy in TCRdb shows in-frame clones only, minus some. The table includes 620,000 or so clones, about 16% detected once. The specimen sequenced was naive CD4+ T cells from blood. These receptor sequences come from a man between 18 and 35 years old in good health.

This clone came up a few times. The chain recombines TRBV5-5 with TRBJ1-1; 9 bases are a match to TRBD1. The J segment lost 5 bases and the V segment lost 5 bases, leaving 7 bases of the junction unmatched. Germline V gene data show CDR1 as SGHKS and CDR2 as YYEKEE (reference sequence). This CDR3 region has 14 residues. The CDR3 DNA is TGTGCCAGCAGGACTAGACAGGGGGTTACTGAAGCTTTCTTT. The encoded protein is CASRTRQGVTEAFF.

This clone was detected a few times. The CDR3 sequence: CASSLYGTTYNEQFF. In DNA form, the CDR3 reads TGTGCCAGCAGCTTATACGGGACTACATACAATGAGCAGTTCTTC. The V and J genes are TRBV7-3 and TRBJ2-1; TRBD2 matches 7 bases. This CDR3 region has 15 residues. V shed 2 bases, J shed 4 bases, and the junction held 5 bases outside the gene matches. The germline gives CDR1 SGHTA, CDR2 FQGTGA.

A few counts support this clone. V usage is TRBV28 and J usage is TRBJ1-6, with unresolved D. The V gene lost 6 bases and the J gene lost 0 bases, with 18 bases spanning the gap. The CDR3 consists of 18 residues. Germline CDR1 MDHEN, CDR2 SYDVKM. The CDR3 loop reads CASRREKGWSSYNSPLHF. CDR3 nucleotide sequence: TGTGCCAGCAGAAGGGAGAAGGGATGGAGCTCCTATAATTCACCCCTCCACTTT.

The chain employs TRBV25-1 and TRBJ2-3, with D unclear. V gave up 7 bases and J gave up 5 bases, with 4 bases separating them. The CDR3 has 10 amino acids. CDR1 and CDR2 from the germline V gene are MGHDK and SYGVNS. The CDR3 nucleotides are TGTGCCAGCAACGGAGATACGCAGTATTTT. Its translation: CASNGDTQYF.

The CDR3 DNA reads TGTGCCAGCAGCGCCCCCTCGGAGACCCAGTACTTC. The encoded protein is CASSAPSETQYF. V usage is TRBV5-4 and J usage is TRBJ2-5; D is unresolved. V shed 4 bases and J shed 5 bases, with 9 bases lying between them. Germline loops: CDR1 SGHNT, CDR2 YYREEE (reference sequence). The CDR3 length is 12 residues. The full variable domain, completed using reference TRBV5-4 and TRBJ2-5, is ETGVTQSPTHLIKTRGQQVTLRCSSQSGHNTVSWYQQALGQGPQFIFQYYREEENGRGNFPPRFSGLQFPNYSSELNVNALELDDSALYLCASSAPSETQYFGPGTRLLVL.

This clone has only a few counts. The rearrangement links TRBV7-2 to TRBJ2-1; D unclear. The CDR3 runs 12 residues. With 4 bases removed from V and 10 bases from J, the gap between germline ends came to 11 bases. Germline V gene data show CDR1 as SGHTA and CDR2 as FQGNSA. CDR3 in amino acids: CASSYPVKEQFF. The CDR3 nucleotides read TGTGCCAGCAGCTACCCAGTCAAAGAGCAGTTCTTC.

This clone was observed a handful of times. The genes are TRBV11-2 and TRBJ2-5, with 7 bases that match TRBD2. With 1 base clipped from V and 5 bases from J, the junction kept 10 bases outside the gene matches. Germline CDR1 reads SGHAT; CDR2 reads FQNNGV. The CDR3 length is 16 residues. CDR3 coding DNA: TGTGCCAGCAGCTTAGGGGCGGGAGTATTGGGGGAGACCCAGTACTTC. Translated: CASSLGAGVLGETQYF.

This clone occurred a few times. The V and J genes are TRBV27 and TRBJ2-2; 13 bases align to TRBD2. The V and J ends lost 7 bases and 1 base, in that order; junction bases with no gene match: 12. The CDR3 extends over 19 amino acids. Germline V gene sequence: CDR1 MNHEY, CDR2 SMNVEV (reference sequence). As DNA, the CDR3 is TGTGCCAGCACCTCCCCAAGACTAGCGGGGGGCATGAACACCGGGGAGCTGTTTTTT. Encoded protein: CASTSPRLAGGMNTGELFF.

This clone occurred a few times. The chain combines TRBV10-3 with TRBJ2-7; 12 bases are shared with TRBD2. In germline, CDR1 is ENHRY, CDR2 SYGVKD. Trimming took 2 bases from V and 6 from J; bases not matched to a gene: 11. This CDR3 comprises 17 residues. The CDR3 nucleotides are TGTGCCATCAGTGAGGGGCTAGCGGGAGGGCCGTCTCGCGAGCAGTACTTC. Translation gives CAISEGLAGGPSREQYF.

The chain combines TRBV7-2 with TRBJ2-7; no reliable D call. Germline lookup yields CDR1 SGHTA and CDR2 FQGNSA. This CDR3 has 18 residues. The V and J ends lost 1 base and 2 bases respectively, with 21 bases between them. The DNA for the CDR3 is TGTGCCAGCAGCTTAGGAGAGACCTACCCCACGACCACCTACGAGCAGTACTTC. Its protein product is CASSLGETYPTTTYEQYF. Full variable domain (outside the CDR3, taken from reference TRBV7-2 and TRBJ2-7): GAGVSQSPSNKVTEKGKDVELRCDPISGHTALYWYRQSLGQGLEFLIYFQGNSAPDKSGLPSDRFSAERTGGSVSTLTIQRTQQEDSAVYLCASSLGETYPTTTYEQYFGPGTRLTVT.

J is TRBJ2-5 and V is TRBV6-1; D is unclear. The V gene lost 2 bases and the J gene lost 2 bases, with 6 bases spanning the gap. Germline V gene lookup returns CDR1 MNHNS and CDR2 SASEGT. The CDR3 runs 13 residues. CDR3 amino acids: CASSEPKQETQYF. DNA of the CDR3: TGTGCCAGCAGTGAACCTAAACAAGAGACCCAGTACTTC.

CDR3 loop: CASSLAGLNYEQYF. The CDR3 coding sequence is TGTGCCAGCAGCTTAGCGGGCCTTAACTACGAGCAGTACTTC. The V gene is TRBV7-8, the J gene TRBJ2-7; the D is unclear. The CDR3 totals 14 residues. Deletions cut 0 bases from V and 3 bases from J, with 9 bases between. Germline assignment: CDR1 SGHVS and CDR2 FQNEAQ.

This clone was counted many times. The V call is TRBV14, the J call TRBJ1-2; D perhaps matches TRBD1 (6 bases). The V gene's germline CDR1 is SGHDN and CDR2 FVKESK. V was clipped by 5 bases and J by 3 bases, with 10 bases between them. CDR3 size: 13 residues. DNA of the CDR3: TGTGCCAGCAGCAACAGGGTGGACTATGGCTACACCTTC. Amino acids: CASSNRVDYGYTF.